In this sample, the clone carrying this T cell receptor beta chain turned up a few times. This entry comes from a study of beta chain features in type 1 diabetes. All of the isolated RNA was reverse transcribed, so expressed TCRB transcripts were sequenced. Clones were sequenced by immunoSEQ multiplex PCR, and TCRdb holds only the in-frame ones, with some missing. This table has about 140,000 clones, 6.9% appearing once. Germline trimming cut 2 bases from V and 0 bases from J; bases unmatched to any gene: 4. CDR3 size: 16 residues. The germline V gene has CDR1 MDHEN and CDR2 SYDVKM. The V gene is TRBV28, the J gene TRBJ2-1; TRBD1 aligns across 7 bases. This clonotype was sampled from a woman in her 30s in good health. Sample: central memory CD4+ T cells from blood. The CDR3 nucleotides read TGTGCCAGCAGTTTAAGGACAGGACTCTCCTACAATGAGCAGTTCTTC. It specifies CASSLRTGLSYNEQFF.